This entry lists 17 T cell receptor beta chains sequenced from one sample in a study of OX40 agonist ivuxolimab in advanced cancers. The assay was immunoSEQ multiplex PCR, and TCRdb's table has in-frame clones only and misses some. This sample has some 90,000 clones, with more than 70% found just once. This material consisted of CD4+ or CD8+ T cells sorted from blood, taken in a trial of the OX40 agonist ivuxolimab. All receptors derive from an adult with an advanced solid tumor such as melanoma, head and neck, liver or kidney cancer.

Only one count was recorded for this clone. The genes are TRBV6-6 and TRBJ1-4; the D is unclear. CDR1 is MNHNY, CDR2 SVGAGI, per germline (reference sequence). The CDR3 totals 13 residues. The germline V and J ends were trimmed by 7 bases and 8 bases, with 14 bases remaining between them. The DNA for the CDR3 is TGTGCCAGCACATCAAGGCTTAAGGAAAAACTGTTTTTT. This codes for CASTSRLKEKLFF.

This sequence joins TRBV7-9 and TRBJ2-7, with TRBD1 identical over 8 bases. CDR3 length equals 14 residues. Trimming cost V 5 bases and J 0 bases; bases outside gene matches: 3. Germline V lookup: CDR1 SEHNR, CDR2 FQNEAQ (reference sequence). The CDR3 nucleotides read TGTGCCAGCAGCCGGACAGGGAGCTCCTACGAGCAGTACGTC. Its translation is CASSRTGSSYEQYV.

This rearrangement joins TRBV19 to TRBJ1-5; D call uncertain. V gave up 6 bases and J gave up 7 bases, with 13 bases separating them. The CDR3 spans 13 residues. Germline V gene lookup returns CDR1 LNHDA and CDR2 SQIVND (reference sequence). CDR3 sequence: CASSTEEGQPQHF. CDR3 sequence (DNA): TGTGCCAGTAGCACAGAGGAGGGCCAGCCCCAGCATTTT.

The J gene is TRBJ1-2, the V gene TRBV27, with D tentatively TRBD1 (5 bases). CDR3 size: 14 residues. Germline V lookup: CDR1 MNHEY, CDR2 SMNVEV (reference sequence). The germline V and J ends were trimmed by 7 bases and 4 bases, with 16 bases remaining between them. CDR3 bases: TGTGCCAGCACACCCTCCGGGGGGGGCTATGGCTACACCTTC. Translation: CASTPSGGGYGYTF.

V and J are TRBV15 and TRBJ1-4; tentative D call: TRBD1 (6 bases). The CDR3 extends over 16 amino acids. The germline V and J ends were trimmed by 8 bases and 8 bases, with 24 bases remaining between them. The germline V gene encodes CDR1 LNHNV and CDR2 YYDKDF (reference sequence). CDR3 coding DNA: TGTGCCACCTACCAACAGGGCTCAGGTTCATGGGAAAAACTGTTTTTT. It yields the protein CATYQQGSGSWEKLFF.

The rearrangement joins TRBV9 to TRBJ2-3; D is unclear. Germline lookup yields CDR1 SGDLS and CDR2 YYNGEE. Trimming shortened V by 2 bases and J by 5 bases, and 15 bases separated the two germline ends. The CDR3 sequence is 15 residues long. CDR3 amino acids: CASSVMGAVGDTQYF. The CDR3 nucleotides read TGTGCCAGCAGCGTTATGGGCGCAGTGGGAGATACGCAGTATTTT.

The chain employs TRBV5-1 and TRBJ2-7; TRBD1 is a possible D gene (6 bases). Trimming took off 4 bases at V and 1 base at J, with 15 bases between the two ends. Germline lookup yields CDR1 SGHRS and CDR2 YFSETQ. The CDR3 is 15 amino acids. CDR3 sequence: CASSQQRTDSYEQYF. CDR3 in DNA: TGCGCCAGCAGCCAACAGCGGACAGATTCCTACGAGCAGTACTTC.

The V call is TRBV7-8, the J call TRBJ2-7; 9 nucleotides agree with TRBD1. CDR3 size: 15 residues. CDR1 and CDR2 from the germline V gene are SGHVS and FQNEAQ. The J segment lost 3 bases and the V segment lost 1 base, leaving 4 bases of the junction unmatched. This chain's CDR3 is CASSLEGTGIYEQYF. CDR3 sequence (DNA): TGTGCCAGCAGCTTAGAGGGGACAGGGATCTACGAGCAGTACTTC.

In DNA, the CDR3 is TGTGCCATCAGTGAGTATGCGAATGAGCAGTTCTTC. Residues: CAISEYANEQFF. The chain uses TRBV10-3 and TRBJ2-1; D is uncertain. Trimming shortened V by 1 base and J by 7 bases, and 5 bases separated the two germline ends. The CDR3 runs 12 residues. Germline V gene data show CDR1 as ENHRY and CDR2 as SYGVKD.

The chain couples TRBV2 to TRBJ2-7; D may match TRBD1 or TRBD2 (6 bases each). The ends were cut back, 6 bases at V and 0 bases at J, with 9 bases in the middle. This CDR3 is built from 13 residues. Germline-derived CDR1 and CDR2 are SNHLY and FYNNEI. CDR3 sequence: CASRGGASYEQYF. In nucleotides, the CDR3 is TGTGCCAGCAGGGGGGGCGCCTCCTACGAGCAGTACTTC.

The chain has TRBV7-2 and TRBJ2-1, with D unclear. This CDR3 has 12 amino acids. V was trimmed by 1 base and J by 4 bases, leaving 2 bases between them. Germline lookup yields CDR1 SGHTA and CDR2 FQGNSA. The CDR3 nucleotides read TGTGCCAGCAGCTTAGGATACAATGAGCAGTTCTTC. Residues: CASSLGYNEQFF. The full variable domain, completed using reference TRBV7-2 and TRBJ2-1, is GAGVSQSPSNKVTEKGKDVELRCDPISGHTALYWYRQSLGQGLEFLIYFQGNSAPDKSGLPSDRFSAERTGGSVSTLTIQRTQQEDSAVYLCASSLGYNEQFFGPGTRLTVL.

This chain connects TRBV6-4 to TRBJ2-1, with 9 positions matching TRBD1. The CDR3 has 16 amino acids. CDR1 and CDR2 from the germline V gene are MRHNA and SNTAGT. V gave up 3 bases and J gave up 6 bases; unmatched junction bases: 9. The CDR3 loop is CASSEQGQGRRNEQFF. The CDR3 DNA follows: TGTGCCAGCAGTGAACAGGGACAGGGCCGACGCAATGAGCAGTTCTTC.

The count of this clone is one. CDR3 sequence (DNA): TGTGCCAGCAGCCCGGGAGGGCTAGCGGGAAAATACGAGCAGTACTTC. Its translation: CASSPGGLAGKYEQYF. The chain couples TRBV7-9 to TRBJ2-7; TRBD2 aligns across 9 bases. CDR3 length: 16 residues. The trim removed 5 bases at V and 4 bases at J, leaving 12 bases unmatched. Per germline, CDR1 SEHNR and CDR2 FQNEAQ (reference sequence).

This clone has just a few counts. The V gene is TRBV21-1, the J gene TRBJ1-5. TRBV21-1 counts as a pseudogene. There are 13 residues in the CDR3. CDR3 in DNA: TGTGCCAGCACTGGGGAAGAGAATCAGCCCCAGCATTTT. This codes for CASTGEENQPQHF.

The gene calls are TRBV14 and TRBJ1-1; 7 bases fit TRBD1. The CDR3 runs to 14 residues. The V gene's germline CDR1 is SGHDN and CDR2 FVKESK. With 3 bases clipped from V and 1 base from J, the junction kept 2 bases outside the gene matches. This CDR3 reads CASSHPGGNTEAFF. CDR3 in DNA: TGTGCCAGCAGCCATCCAGGGGGGAACACTGAAGCTTTCTTT. Full variable domain (outside the CDR3, taken from reference TRBV14 and TRBJ1-1): EAGVTQFPSHSVIEKGQTVTLRCDPISGHDNLYWYRRVMGKEIKFLLHFVKESKQDESGMPNNRFLAERTGGTYSTLKVQPAELEDSGVYFCASSHPGGNTEAFFGQGTRLTVV.

This clone showed up just a few times. The rearrangement uses TRBV2 and TRBJ1-4, with D hard to call. Deletions cut 6 bases from V and 3 bases from J, with 14 bases between. The CDR3 is 15 residues long. Germline assignment: CDR1 SNHLY and CDR2 FYNNEI. DNA for the CDR3: TGTGCCAGCAGGAAGACCGACCGGGCTAATGAAAAACTGTTTTTT. Amino acids: CASRKTDRANEKLFF. The full variable domain, in which reference TRBV2 and TRBJ1-4 provide the parts outside the CDR3, is EPEVTQTPSHQVTQMGQEVILRCVPISNHLYFYWYRQILGQKVEFLVSFYNNEISEKSEIFDDQFSVERPDGSNFTLKIRSTKLEDSAMYFCASRKTDRANEKLFFGSGTQLSVL.

The chain is built from TRBV11-3 and TRBJ1-1, with TRBD1 as a possible D gene (6 bases). Trimming took 2 bases from V and 11 from J, leaving 9 bases between them. This CDR3 is built from 11 residues. CDR1 is SGHNT, CDR2 YENEEA, per germline. For the CDR3, the DNA is TGTGCCAGCAGCTTATACAGGGACGCTTTCTTT. This sequence encodes CASSLYRDAFF.